This TCR beta chain stems from a study of long-term antiretroviral therapy in people with HIV. The V segment lost 5 bases and the J segment 4 bases; nucleotides outside the gene matches: 7. This CDR3 is 14 amino acids long. The germline CDR1 and CDR2 sequences are GTSNPN and SVGIG (reference sequence). At the survey level, the v3.0 immunoSEQ assay was run. Sequenced by immunoSEQ multiplex PCR; TCRdb stores in-frame clones only, minus some. The sample includes fewer than 45,000 clones, nearly 95% of them seen just once. The origin of this receptor is a woman in her fifties or sixties with HIV. Sample: unsorted PBMCs, taken 3.7 years after starting antiretroviral therapy. The chain is built from TRBV30 and TRBJ2-1; 8 bases are a match to TRBD1. The CDR3 loop reads CAWAYRGDYNEQFF. DNA of the CDR3: TGTGCCTGGGCCTACAGGGGGGATTACAATGAGCAGTTCTTC. The variable domain in full, completed from reference TRBV30 and TRBJ2-1, reads SQTIHQWPATLVQPVGSPLSLECTVEGTSNPNLYWYRQAAGRGLQLLFYSVGIGQISSEVPQNLSASRPQDRQFILSSKKLLLSDSGFYLCAWAYRGDYNEQFFGPGTRLTVL.